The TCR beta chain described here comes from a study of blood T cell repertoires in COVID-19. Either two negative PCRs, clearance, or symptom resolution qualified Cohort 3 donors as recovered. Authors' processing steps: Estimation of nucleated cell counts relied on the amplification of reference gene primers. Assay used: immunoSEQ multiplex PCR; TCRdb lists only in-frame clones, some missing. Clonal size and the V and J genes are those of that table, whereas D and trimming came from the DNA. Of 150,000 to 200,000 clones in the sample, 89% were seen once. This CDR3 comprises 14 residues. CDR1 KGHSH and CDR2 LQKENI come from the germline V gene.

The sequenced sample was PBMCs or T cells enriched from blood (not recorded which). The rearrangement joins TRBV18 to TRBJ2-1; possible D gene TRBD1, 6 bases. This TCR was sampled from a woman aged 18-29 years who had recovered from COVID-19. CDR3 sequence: CATLDPGAENEQFF. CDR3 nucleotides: TGTGCAACACTCGATCCAGGGGCTGAGAATGAGCAGTTCTTC.